This paragraph reports one T cell receptor beta chain. A v3.0 immunoSEQ assay was performed at survey level. The repertoire was sequenced with immunoSEQ multiplex PCR; TCRdb's copy has only in-frame clones and lacks some. The data contain approximately 21,000 clones, under 90% of them singletons. Trimming shortened V by 3 bases and J by 3 bases, and 16 bases separated the two germline ends. This CDR3 has 16 residues. Germline V CDR1 and CDR2: LNHDA, SQIVND (reference sequence). This sample was included in a study of long-term antiretroviral therapy in people with HIV. The TCR originated in a man over 45 with HIV. The V and J genes are TRBV19 and TRBJ2-3; D call uncertain. The sequenced sample was unsorted PBMCs, obtained at the start of antiretroviral therapy. This chain's CDR3 is CASSMSRLDNTDTQYF. CDR3 DNA: TGTGCCAGTAGTATGAGTCGCCTAGATAATACAGATACGCAGTATTTT.